This T cell receptor (beta chain) was recovered during a study of T cell responses to AZD1222 COVID-19 vaccine. Study-level information: Investigators merged groups given second doses at roughly 4 or roughly 12 weeks. Study-wide findings and caveats: Vaccine-associated CD4 TCRs spanned spike, dominant at 160-218 and 743-854. In the spike-specific TCR repertoire, nearly half reportedly target unmutated variant regions. Donors, mostly white British, included more females; clonal diversity was possibly underestimated.

The repertoire was sequenced with immunoSEQ multiplex PCR; TCRdb's copy has only in-frame clones and lacks some. The table includes some 130,000 clones, under 90% detected once. In the case of this clone: Its antigen remains unknown.

The material was peripheral blood, obtained on day 0 of AZD1222 vaccination. The clonotype originates from an adult in good health.

This CDR3 reads CASSFFSGFDGYTF. As DNA, the CDR3 is TGTGCCAGCAGCTTTTTTTCCGGGTTCGATGGCTACACCTTC. The rearrangement links TRBV7-2 to TRBJ1-2; D unclear. The germline V and J ends were trimmed by 3 bases and 6 bases, with 14 bases remaining between them. Germline CDR1 and CDR2: SGHTA and FQGNSA. CDR3 length equals 14 residues.